The T cell receptor beta chain under discussion was sequenced for a study of blood T cell repertoires in COVID-19 (TCRdb year 2020). Regarding the complete study: Collaborator samples came from the United States, Italy and Spain and covered acute and convalescent phases of COVID-19. The repertoires were released in a freely available public database intended as a resource for research on the immune response to SARS-CoV-2. Where available, HLA class I and class II types were taken from metadata supplied by the sample provider and were not determined by assay-based typing. Samples came from the ongoing ImmuneRACE study (first 160 participants) plus 1,254 subjects from 6 global collaborators. Nearly every sample came with metadata listing a de-identified subject ID, COVID-19 status, age in years and sex. Deeply sampled blood TCRbeta repertoires from subjects exposed to, actively infected with, or recovered from COVID-19 were included in the dataset. The material from the prospective study consisted of cDNA or gDNA derived from T cells, B-cell-depleted T cells, or PBMCs. General findings and caveats noted by the study authors: The quantity of clinical and demographic metadata differed by source and by participant and was supplied without curation.

TCRbeta CDR3 regions were amplified from genomic DNA using the immunoSEQ Assay, a bias-controlled multiplex PCR. As for the original processing: The number of nucleated cells in each sample was estimated by amplification of reference gene primers within the assay. Sequence reads were collapsed and filtered to measure the absolute abundance of every unique TCRbeta CDR3 rearrangement. Productive Simpson clonality was computed per sample as the square root of Simpson's diversity index over productive rearrangements. TCRdb took this table from immuneACCESS and kept in-frame rearrangements with V and J called. Such tables lack part of the clones; where checked against another copy, unresolved V genes explain under half of the gap, and the rest is unexplained. V, J and clone size derive from that table, while D and trimming were established from the DNA sequence. This sample gives over 200,000 clones in total; over 80% of them show up just once. The leading ten clones occupy 2% to 3% of the sample.

The CDR3 has 14 amino acids, counting the end cysteine and phenylalanine. CDR3 DNA only is kept here, 42 bases in frame from base 1. The germline V gene yields KGHSH for CDR1 and LQKENI for CDR2. Trimming at the junction amounts to 3 bases on V and 10 bases on J, and the germline ends lie 13 bases apart. Remarks on this clone: Its antigen is still unknown. Base qualities are not recorded, but no much larger clone differs from it by a single base.

One collaborating source in Seattle enrolled patients while the patients were actively infected and followed the patients over time throughout the course of disease. Each collaborating institution followed its own protocols to collect whole blood in K2EDTA tubes. Collaborator samples were shipped for TCRbeta analysis as frozen whole blood, isolated PBMCs, or DNA extracted from either sample type. This receptor was identified in a young man with COVID-19, enrolled during active disease. Input material: peripheral blood. Recombination joined TRBV18 with TRBJ1-6, with the D gene uncertain. The nucleotide sequence reads TGTGCCAGCTCACCGGGAGACCTTTTCTCACCCCTCCACTTT. This translates into CASSPGDLFSPLHF.